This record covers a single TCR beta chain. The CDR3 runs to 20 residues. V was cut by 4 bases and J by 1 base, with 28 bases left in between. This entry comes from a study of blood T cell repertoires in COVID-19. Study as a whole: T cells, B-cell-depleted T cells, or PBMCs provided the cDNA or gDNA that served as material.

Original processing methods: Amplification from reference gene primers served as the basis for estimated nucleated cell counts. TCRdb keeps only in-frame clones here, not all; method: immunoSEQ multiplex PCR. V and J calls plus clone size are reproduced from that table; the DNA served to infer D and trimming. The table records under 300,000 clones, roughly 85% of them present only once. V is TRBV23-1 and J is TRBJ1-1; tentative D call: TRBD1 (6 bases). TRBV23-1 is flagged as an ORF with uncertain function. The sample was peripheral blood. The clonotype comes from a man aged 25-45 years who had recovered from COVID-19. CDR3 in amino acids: CASSPRGRQSSLRGNTEAFF. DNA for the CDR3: TGCGCCAGCAGTCCTAGGGGGAGACAGTCTTCCCTGAGAGGGAACACTGAAGCTTTCTTT.